These T cell receptor beta chains were read from a single sample in a study of beta chain features in type 1 diabetes. Sequenced by immunoSEQ multiplex PCR; TCRdb stores in-frame clones only, minus some. The table has 65,000 to 100,000 clones, roughly 31% seen once. Sequenced: stem cell memory CD4+ T cells from blood. Every receptor here comes from a woman aged 18-29 years in good health. Both conserved end residues are part of each CDR3. A D gene is named only where the DNA matches it firmly. Clone size, where shown, is once, few, many, or a class for clones that have expanded.

D: TRBD2
J: TRBJ2-1
size: few
V: TRBV11-3
DNA: TGTGCCAGCAGCGCTAGCGGGGGCGCGAATGAGCAGTTCTTC
CDR3: CASSASGGANEQFF

D: TRBD1
J: TRBJ1-2
size: few
V: TRBV5-1
DNA: TGCGCCAGCAGTTGGGACAGGACCTATGGCTACACCTTC
CDR3: CASSWDRTYGYTF

D: TRBD1
J: TRBJ1-2
size: .
V: TRBV11-2
DNA: TGTGCCAGCAGCTTGGGGTCTTTGCAGGGGGCGCTCGACTATGGCTACACCTTC
CDR3: CASSLGSLQGALDYGYTF

D: TRBD2
J: TRBJ2-3
size: many
V: TRBV7-2
DNA: TGTGCCAGCAGCTTAGTACTAGCGGGAGAAGATACGCAGTATTTT
CDR3: CASSLVLAGEDTQYF

D: .
J: TRBJ2-4
size: few
V: TRBV19
DNA: TGTGCCAGTAGTACTAGTGGAAAAAACATTCAGTACTTC
CDR3: CASSTSGKNIQYF

D: TRBD1
J: TRBJ1-1
size: few
V: TRBV14
DNA: TGTGCCAGCAGCCCCCCGCCCGACAGGGTGCACACTGAAGCTTTCTTT
CDR3: CASSPPPDRVHTEAFF

D: TRBD1
J: TRBJ2-3
size: .
V: TRBV4-1
DNA: TGCGCCAGCAGCCGGACAGGGGGCTATAGCACAGATACGCAGTATTTT
CDR3: CASSRTGGYSTDTQYF

D: .
J: TRBJ2-7
size: .
V: TRBV14
DNA: TGTGCCAGCAGCCAAGGGGGCCACCGGAAGTACTTC
CDR3: CASSQGGHRKYF

D: TRBD2
J: TRBJ2-3
size: few
V: TRBV7-2
DNA: TGTGCCAGCAGCCGGACTAGCGGGGGGGATACGCAGTATTTT
CDR3: CASSRTSGGDTQYF

D: .
J: TRBJ2-7
size: .
V: TRBV5-1
DNA: TGCGCCAGCACCCCGGGAAGCACGGACTCCTACGAGCAGTACTTC
CDR3: CASTPGSTDSYEQYF

D: TRBD1
J: TRBJ2-2
size: .
V: TRBV4-3
DNA: TGCGCCAGCAGCCCTCAAGGGCAGGGGGCCAGGGAGCTGTTTTTT
CDR3: CASSPQGQGARELFF

D: .
J: TRBJ2-5
size: .
V: TRBV2
DNA: TGTGCCAGCAGAGGACTGGGGGAGACCCAGTACTTC
CDR3: CASRGLGETQYF

D: .
J: TRBJ2-7
size: .
V: TRBV10-2
DNA: TGCGCCAGCAGTGAGGGCGTGGGGGCCCACGAGCAGTACTTC
CDR3: CASSEGVGAHEQYF

D: .
J: TRBJ1-1
size: .
V: TRBV7-2
DNA: TGTGCCAGCAGCGTACGGGAGAACACTGAAGCTTTCTTT
CDR3: CASSVRENTEAFF

D: .
J: TRBJ2-7
size: few
V: TRBV7-6
DNA: TGTGCCAGCAGCAAACAGGGCCACGAGCAGTACTTC
CDR3: CASSKQGHEQYF

D: TRBD2
J: TRBJ2-2
size: few
V: TRBV29-1
DNA: TGCAGCCCGGGAAGGGCTAGCGGGCCCCGGGAGCTGTTTTTT
CDR3: CSPGRASGPRELFF

D: TRBD1
J: TRBJ2-2
size: .
V: TRBV5-6
DNA: TGTGCCAGCAGCAGGACAGGGCGGGTCGGGGAGCTGTTTTTT
CDR3: CASSRTGRVGELFF

D: TRBD2
J: TRBJ2-1
size: few
V: TRBV5-1
DNA: TGCGCCAGCAGCTTTTCTAGCGGTTTCAATGAGCAGTTCTTC
CDR3: CASSFSSGFNEQFF

D: .
J: TRBJ1-2
size: .
V: TRBV18
DNA: TGTGCCAGCTCCCGGCGGAGTAACTATGGCTACACCTTC
CDR3: CASSRRSNYGYTF

D: .
J: TRBJ2-1
size: few
V: TRBV2
DNA: TGTGCCGGCGCGGGGGCCCTCTCCTACAATGAGCAGTTCTTC
CDR3: CAGAGALSYNEQFF

D: .
J: TRBJ2-7
size: .
V: TRBV6-5
DNA: TGTGCCAGCAGTTACGATTCAGGGGTCCGCTACGAGCAGTACTTC
CDR3: CASSYDSGVRYEQYF

D: .
J: TRBJ2-5
size: .
V: TRBV15
DNA: TGTGCCACCAGCAGAGACGGGACTCAGCAAGAGACCCAGTACTTC
CDR3: CATSRDGTQQETQYF

D: .
J: TRBJ1-1
size: .
V: TRBV2
DNA: TGTGCCAGCAGGGCCGAAGAGGGAGCTTTCTTT
CDR3: CASRAEEGAFF

D: TRBD1
J: TRBJ2-1
size: few
V: TRBV2
DNA: TGTGCCAGCGGGCAGGGGGTATGGAATGAGCAGTTCTTC
CDR3: CASGQGVWNEQFF

D: .
J: TRBJ2-3
size: .
V: TRBV2
DNA: TGTGCCAGCAGGTTACAGGGATACACAGATACGCAGTATTTT
CDR3: CASRLQGYTDTQYF

D: TRBD2
J: TRBJ2-5
size: .
V: TRBV6-6
DNA: TGTGCCAGCAGTCCCGGGGGGGAAGAGACCCAGTACTTC
CDR3: CASSPGGEETQYF

D: TRBD2
J: TRBJ2-2
size: .
V: TRBV7-8
DNA: TGTGCCAGCAGCTTATTCGGACTAGCGGGGGATGGGGCCGGGGAGCTGTTTTTT
CDR3: CASSLFGLAGDGAGELFF

D: TRBD1
J: TRBJ2-7
size: .
V: TRBV7-6
DNA: TGTGCCAGCAGCCCGAGACAGGGCCACTCCTACGAGCAGTACTTC
CDR3: CASSPRQGHSYEQYF

D: .
J: TRBJ1-5
size: .
V: TRBV18
DNA: TGTGCCAGCTCACCTGAGGGCAATCAGCCCCAGCATTTT
CDR3: CASSPEGNQPQHF

D: TRBD2
J: TRBJ2-7
size: .
V: TRBV9
DNA: TGTGCCAGCAGCCCCGGGACTAGCGTCTCCTACGAGCAGTACTTC
CDR3: CASSPGTSVSYEQYF

D: TRBD1
J: TRBJ1-1
size: .
V: TRBV7-2
DNA: TGTGCCAGCAGCTTAAACAGGGGAGTGACTGAAGCTTTCTTT
CDR3: CASSLNRGVTEAFF

D: .
J: TRBJ1-1
size: .
V: TRBV5-6
DNA: TGTGCCAGCAGCTTGGCCACTAACACTGAAGCTTTCTTT
CDR3: CASSLATNTEAFF

D: .
J: TRBJ1-1
size: once
V: TRBV10-3
DNA: TGTGCCATCAGTGAGTCGACAGACAACACTGAAGCTTTCTTT
CDR3: CAISESTDNTEAFF

D: .
J: TRBJ2-1
size: few
V: TRBV6-6
DNA: TGTGCCAGCAGAAGACAGCCCCCCGGTGAGCAGTTCTTC
CDR3: CASRRQPPGEQFF

D: TRBD1
J: TRBJ1-2
size: .
V: TRBV9
DNA: TGTGCCAGCAGCGTAGAAGGGGGCGCGGGCTACACCTTC
CDR3: CASSVEGGAGYTF

D: TRBD2
J: TRBJ2-7
size: .
V: TRBV7-2
DNA: TGTGCCAGCAGGAGACCTGGCGGGAGTTCCCACGAGCAGTACTTC
CDR3: CASRRPGGSSHEQYF

D: .
J: TRBJ1-1
size: .
V: TRBV28
DNA: TGTGCCACTTGGAGGGAGAACACTGAAGCTTTCTTT
CDR3: CATWRENTEAFF

D: TRBD2
J: TRBJ2-1
size: few
V: TRBV11-2
DNA: TGTGCCAGCAAGCGGGAGAGGAACAATGAGCAGTTCTTC
CDR3: CASKRERNNEQFF

D: .
J: TRBJ2-3
size: .
V: TRBV5-1
DNA: TGCGCCAGCAGCTGGGGGGGGGCTCAGGGCACAGATACGCAGTATTTT
CDR3: CASSWGGAQGTDTQYF

D: TRBD1
J: TRBJ2-2
size: .
V: TRBV6-5
DNA: TGTGCCAGCAGCCGACAGGGGAATACCGGGGAGCTGTTTTTT
CDR3: CASSRQGNTGELFF

D: .
J: TRBJ2-7
size: few
V: TRBV7-3
DNA: TGTGCCAGCAGCTTAACGGCTAGTCCGTCCTACGAGCAGTACTTC
CDR3: CASSLTASPSYEQYF

D: .
J: TRBJ2-1
size: few
V: TRBV30
DNA: TGTGCCTGGAGTGTACCCGTCTACAGCTCCTACAATGAGCAGTTCTTC
CDR3: CAWSVPVYSSYNEQFF